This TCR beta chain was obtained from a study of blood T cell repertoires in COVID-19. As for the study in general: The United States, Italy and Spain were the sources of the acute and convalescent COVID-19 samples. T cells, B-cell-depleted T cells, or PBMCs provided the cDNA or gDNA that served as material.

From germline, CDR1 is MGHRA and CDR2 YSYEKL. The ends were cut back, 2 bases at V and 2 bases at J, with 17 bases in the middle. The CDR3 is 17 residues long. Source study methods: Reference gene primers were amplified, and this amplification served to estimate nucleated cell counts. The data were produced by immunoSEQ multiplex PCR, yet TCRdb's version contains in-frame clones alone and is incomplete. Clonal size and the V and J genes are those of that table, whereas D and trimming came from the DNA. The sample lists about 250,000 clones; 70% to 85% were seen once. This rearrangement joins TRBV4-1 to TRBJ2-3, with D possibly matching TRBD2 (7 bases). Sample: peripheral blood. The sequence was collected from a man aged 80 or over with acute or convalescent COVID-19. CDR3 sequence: CASSQRTGGRFTDTQYF. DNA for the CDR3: TGCGCCAGCAGCCAACGTACGGGGGGCCGATTCACAGATACGCAGTATTTT.